The next 16 T cell receptor beta chains were all read from a single sample in a study of graft-versus-host responses after intestinal transplantation. No antigen has been assigned to these receptors. Sequencing used immunoSEQ multiplex PCR; TCRdb keeps in-frame clones, though not all of them. The sample has roughly 100,000 clones; over 85% are singletons. The sample consisted of unstimulated CD8+ T cells sorted from spleen or lymph node cells, taken before intestinal transplant. Every receptor here comes from a human donor who received an intestinal transplant.

V gene TRBV11-3 combines with J gene TRBJ2-3; 7 nucleotides match TRBD1. This CDR3 region has 13 residues. The V gene end was trimmed by 4 bases and the J gene end by 4 bases; junction bases not matched to a gene: 2. Germline CDR1 and CDR2: SGHNT and YENEEA. CDR3 sequence (DNA): TGTGCCAGCAGCTCCGGGACAGCAGATACGCAGTATTTT. Protein sequence: CASSSGTADTQYF.

The chain uses TRBV27 and TRBJ2-7, with a tentative D call TRBD1 (5 bases). Germline CDR1 MNHEY, CDR2 SMNVEV (reference sequence). The CDR3 loop spans 12 amino acids. V lost 4 bases and J 5 bases, leaving 9 bases between the germline ends. CDR3 sequence reads: CASSSQGNEQYF. The CDR3 region has the DNA TGTGCCAGCAGTTCCCAGGGTAACGAGCAGTACTTC.

The chain carries TRBV7-6 and TRBJ1-1; 7 bases are shared with TRBD1. The CDR3 sequence is 13 residues long. Germline V lookup: CDR1 SGHVS, CDR2 FNYEAQ. Germline trimming cut 5 bases from V and 6 bases from J; bases unmatched to any gene: 6. CDR3 loop: CASSAGTAPEAFF. The CDR3 coding sequence is TGTGCCAGCAGCGCAGGGACAGCACCTGAAGCTTTCTTT.

The V and J genes are TRBV6-5 and TRBJ1-5; D gene unclear. V was cut by 0 bases and J by 2 bases, with 5 bases left in between. Germline lookup yields CDR1 MNHEY and CDR2 SVGAGI. The CDR3 is 14 residues long. The CDR3: CASSYSIGNQPQHF. The CDR3, as DNA: TGTGCCAGCAGTTACTCGATTGGCAATCAGCCCCAGCATTTT.

This chain uses TRBV27 with TRBJ2-3; 8 bases are a match to TRBD1. J was trimmed by 5 bases and V by 4 bases; bases with no gene match: 5. The CDR3 spans 14 residues. The germline CDR1 and CDR2 sequences are MNHEY and SMNVEV (reference sequence). CDR3 nucleotides: TGTGCCAGCAGTTCAGGGGGCTCAATAGATACGCAGTATTTT. Protein product: CASSSGGSIDTQYF.

The chain links TRBV4-2 to TRBJ1-1; no clear D gene. V lost 0 bases, J lost 0 bases, and 8 bases lay in between. The CDR3 extends over 15 amino acids. CDR1 is LGHNA, CDR2 YNFKEQ, per germline. CDR3 sequence reads: CASSQEAGLNTEAFF. CDR3 sequence (DNA): TGTGCCAGCAGCCAAGAGGCCGGTCTGAACACTGAAGCTTTCTTT.

This rearrangement joins TRBV29-1 to TRBJ2-7; D is ambiguous. Germline loops: CDR1 SQVTM, CDR2 ANQGSEA. The CDR3 sequence is 11 residues long. V lost 3 bases and J lost 3, with 6 bases in between. The chain's CDR3 is CSVDKGYEQYF. In DNA, the CDR3 is TGCAGCGTTGACAAGGGCTACGAGCAGTACTTC.

The chain couples TRBV7-6 to TRBJ1-5; unclear D gene. This CDR3 has 15 residues. Germline V CDR1 and CDR2: SGHVS, FNYEAQ. V shed 5 bases and J shed 4 bases, with 15 bases lying between them. Here the CDR3 reads CASSPFQGSNQPQHF. The CDR3 region has the DNA TGTGCCAGCAGCCCCTTCCAAGGGAGTAATCAGCCCCAGCATTTT.

V gene TRBV11-2 combines with J gene TRBJ2-7, with D uncertain. The V gene lost 5 bases and the J gene lost 3 bases, with 14 bases spanning the gap. The germline V gene encodes CDR1 SGHAT and CDR2 FQNNGV. The CDR3 is 14 amino acids. In DNA form, the CDR3 reads TGTGCCAGCAGCATGAGTGGGAAGGGCTACGAGCAGTACTTC. Amino acid sequence: CASSMSGKGYEQYF.

The chain has TRBV19 and TRBJ1-1; tentatively, D is TRBD1 (5 bases). This CDR3 contains 12 residues. V was shortened by 8 bases and J by 2 bases, with 9 bases between the two germline ends. Germline CDR1 and CDR2: LNHDA and SQIVND (reference sequence). The CDR3 DNA reads as TGTGCCAGTCAAGACAGAAACACTGAAGCTTTCTTT. This sequence encodes CASQDRNTEAFF.

This clone was detected only a few times. The V call is TRBV4-1, the J call TRBJ2-7, with D perhaps TRBD1 or TRBD2 (7 bases each). Germline V lookup: CDR1 MGHRA, CDR2 YSYEKL. The CDR3 totals 13 residues. Trimming removed 4 bases from V and 5 bases from J, with 12 bases in between. The CDR3 nucleotides read TGCGCCAGCAGCCCAGGGGGGGCGGACGAGCAGTACTTC. Amino acid sequence: CASSPGGADEQYF.

V is TRBV5-4 and J is TRBJ1-1; D is unresolved. V lost 0 bases and J 1 base, leaving 7 bases between the germline ends. The CDR3 loop spans 14 amino acids. The germline gives CDR1 SGHNT, CDR2 YYREEE (reference sequence). For the CDR3, the DNA is TGTGCCAGCAGCTTGGACTACGAGAACACTGAAGCTTTCTTT. It specifies CASSLDYENTEAFF. Combining the CDR3 with reference TRBV5-4 and TRBJ1-1 gives the whole variable domain ETGVTQSPTHLIKTRGQQVTLRCSSQSGHNTVSWYQQALGQGPQFIFQYYREEENGRGNFPPRFSGLQFPNYSSELNVNALELDDSALYLCASSLDYENTEAFFGQGTRLTVV.

The chain recombines TRBV4-1 with TRBJ2-1; D may be TRBD1 (5 bases). The V end lost 1 base, the J end lost 5 bases, and 9 bases lay between the germline ends. Per germline, CDR1 MGHRA and CDR2 YSYEKL. The CDR3 consists of 14 residues. CDR3 sequence (DNA): TGCGCCAGCAGCCAAGTAGGGGTTCACAATGAGCAGTTCTTC. This encodes CASSQVGVHNEQFF.

The V and J genes are TRBV15 and TRBJ1-3, with D unresolved. Per germline, CDR1 LNHNV and CDR2 YYDKDF (reference sequence). V gave up 3 bases and J gave up 2 bases, with 23 bases separating them. There are 19 residues in the CDR3. CDR3 sequence: CATSSNQFLGDRAGNTIYF. As DNA, the CDR3 is TGTGCCACCAGCAGTAACCAGTTTCTGGGAGATCGGGCTGGAAACACCATATATTTT.

The chain couples TRBV6-5 to TRBJ1-2; D uncertain. The germline V gene encodes CDR1 MNHEY and CDR2 SVGAGI. The CDR3 extends over 12 amino acids. Trimming removed 9 bases from V and 0 bases from J, with 8 bases in between. The CDR3, as DNA: TGTGCCAGTGGTTTAGCTAACTATGGCTACACCTTC. Protein: CASGLANYGYTF.

The chain links TRBV12-5 to TRBJ1-3, with 7 bases aligning to TRBD1. J gave up 6 bases and V 4 bases, and 3 bases lay outside the gene matches. The CDR3 runs 13 residues. Germline loops: CDR1 LGHNT, CDR2 FRNRAP. Here the CDR3 DNA reads TGTGCTAGTGGTTCCACAGGGGAAAACACCATATATTTT. Translating it yields CASGSTGENTIYF. Full variable domain (rest looked up from reference TRBV12-5 and TRBJ1-3): DARVTQTPRHKVTEMGQEVTMRCQPILGHNTVFWYRQTMMQGLELLAYFRNRAPLDDSGMPKDRFSAEMPDATLATLKIQPSEPRDSAVYFCASGSTGENTIYFGEGSWLTVV.